The clone carrying this TCR beta chain occurred a few times. Its specificity is unknown. The library targeted TCRbeta and was prepared with unique molecular identifiers. TCRdb called the PCR reads again in MiXCR, with one record for every CDR3 protein. The sample carries around 700,000 distinct CDR3 sequences, under 15% recorded once. CDR1 is SGHAT and CDR2 is FQDESV in the germline V gene (reference sequence). V was shortened by 0 bases and J by 0 bases, with 6 bases between the two germline ends. This CDR3 region has 16 residues. This sample is part of a study of T-cell reconstitution after alpha-beta-depleted transplantation in children. Study-level points and caveats: After transplant, high TCRbeta diversity at day 60 in some patients arose from surviving recipient T cells and thymic progenitors. Two months or so post-transplant, alpha-beta T cells reportedly derived from several hundred expanded graft clones. Newly produced T cells mostly provided counts and TCRbeta diversity after one year, as hyperexpanded clones declined.

The input for sequencing was PBMCs, taken before TCRalphabeta/CD19-depleted stem cell transplant. This receptor was identified in a girl aged 2 to 9 with congenital amegakaryocytic thrombocytopenia, due to receive a stem cell transplant. The chain recombines TRBV11-1 with TRBJ2-6; D unresolved. The DNA for the CDR3 is TGTGCCAGCAGCTTAGCCCCAAGCTCTGGGGCCAACGTCCTGACTTTC. This encodes CASSLAPSSGANVLTF.